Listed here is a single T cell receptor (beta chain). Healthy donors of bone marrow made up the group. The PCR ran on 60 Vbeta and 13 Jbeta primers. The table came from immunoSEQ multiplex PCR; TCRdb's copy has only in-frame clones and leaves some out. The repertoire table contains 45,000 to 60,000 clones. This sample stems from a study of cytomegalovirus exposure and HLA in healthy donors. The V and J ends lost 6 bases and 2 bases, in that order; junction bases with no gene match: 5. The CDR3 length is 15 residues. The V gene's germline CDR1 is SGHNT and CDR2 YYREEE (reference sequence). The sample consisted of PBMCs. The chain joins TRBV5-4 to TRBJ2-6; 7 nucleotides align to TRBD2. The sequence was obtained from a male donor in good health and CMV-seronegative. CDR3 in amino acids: CASTIGGAGANVLTF. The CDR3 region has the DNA TGTGCCAGCACCATTGGGGGGGCTGGGGCCAACGTCCTGACTTTC.